This T cell receptor (beta chain) came from a study of OX40 agonist ivuxolimab in advanced cancers. Only in-frame clones appear in the TCRdb table, and some are missing; sequencing was by immunoSEQ multiplex PCR. The table lists about 59,000 clones, 84% of them singletons. Trimming stripped 3 bases from V and 2 bases from J, with 14 bases between. The CDR3 length is 15 residues. Germline CDR1 and CDR2: SGHKS and YYEKEE (reference sequence). This TCR came from an adult with an advanced solid tumor such as melanoma, head and neck, liver or kidney cancer. Sequencing was performed on CD4+ or CD8+ T cells sorted from blood, taken in a trial of the OX40 agonist ivuxolimab. V is TRBV5-5 and J is TRBJ1-1, with a tentative D call TRBD1 (5 bases). The CDR3 loop reads CASSSGTATNTEAFF. The CDR3 coding sequence is TGTGCCAGCAGCTCAGGGACCGCCACCAACACTGAAGCTTTCTTT.